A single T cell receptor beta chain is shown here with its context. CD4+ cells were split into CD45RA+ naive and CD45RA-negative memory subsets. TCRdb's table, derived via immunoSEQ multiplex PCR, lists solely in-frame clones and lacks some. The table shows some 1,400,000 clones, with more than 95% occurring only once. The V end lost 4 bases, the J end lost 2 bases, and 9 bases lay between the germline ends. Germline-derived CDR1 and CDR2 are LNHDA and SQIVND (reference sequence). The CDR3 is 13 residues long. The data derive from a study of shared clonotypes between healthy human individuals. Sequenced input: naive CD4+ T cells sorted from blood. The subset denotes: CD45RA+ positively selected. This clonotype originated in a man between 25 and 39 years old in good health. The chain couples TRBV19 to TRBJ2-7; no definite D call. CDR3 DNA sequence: TGTGCCAGTAGTAGGGCTCAGGCCTACGAGCAGTACTTC. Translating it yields CASSRAQAYEQYF.